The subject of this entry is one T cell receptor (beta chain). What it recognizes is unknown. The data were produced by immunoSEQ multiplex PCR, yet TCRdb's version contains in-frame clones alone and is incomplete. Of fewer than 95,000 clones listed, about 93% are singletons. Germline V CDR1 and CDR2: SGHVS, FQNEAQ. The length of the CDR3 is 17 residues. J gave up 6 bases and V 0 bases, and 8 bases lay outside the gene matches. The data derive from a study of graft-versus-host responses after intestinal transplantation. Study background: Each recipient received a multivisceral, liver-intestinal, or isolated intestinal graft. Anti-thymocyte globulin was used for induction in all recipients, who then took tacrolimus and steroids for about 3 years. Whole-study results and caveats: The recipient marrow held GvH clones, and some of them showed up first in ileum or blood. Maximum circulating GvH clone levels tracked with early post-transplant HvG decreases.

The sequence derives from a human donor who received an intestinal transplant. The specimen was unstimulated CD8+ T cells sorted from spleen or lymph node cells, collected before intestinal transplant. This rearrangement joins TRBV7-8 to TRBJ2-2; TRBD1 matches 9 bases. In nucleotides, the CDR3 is TGTGCCAGCAGCTTAGCGACATTACAGGGGGCAGCCGGGGAGCTGTTTTTT. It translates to CASSLATLQGAAGELFF. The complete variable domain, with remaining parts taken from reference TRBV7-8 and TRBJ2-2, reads GAGVSQSPRYKVAKRGQDVALRCDPISGHVSLFWYQQALGQGPEFLTYFQNEAQLDKSGLPSDRFFAERPEGSVSTLKIQRTQQEDSAVYLCASSLATLQGAAGELFFGEGSRLTVL.